What follows describes a single TCR beta chain. V lost 5 bases to trimming and J lost 8 bases, with 19 bases between them. Germline-derived CDR1 and CDR2 are SGHRS and YFSETQ. This CDR3 is 14 amino acids long. MiXCR, run by TCRdb on the RT-PCR reads, gives a single entry per CDR3 protein. The sample lists roughly 180,000 distinct CDR3 sequences; around two fifths were seen once. This entry is derived from a study of patients and donors after allogeneic stem cell transplantation. This chain uses TRBV5-1 with TRBJ1-2; D not certain. The clonotype was recovered from a human donor who was either an allogeneic HSCT recipient or a stem cell or donor lymphocyte infusion donor (not recorded which). It is not recorded whose cells these are; they may come from a transplant donor. Sample: blood, either unsorted or a sorted T cell fraction (not recorded which). The CDR3, as DNA: TGCGCCAGCAGTTACGGGGATGTTGTAGGCGGCTACACCTTC. Translation: CASSYGDVVGGYTF.